Listed here are 20 T cell receptor beta chains from one sample, sequenced in a study of shared clonotypes between healthy human individuals. Clones were sequenced by immunoSEQ multiplex PCR, and TCRdb holds only the in-frame ones, with some missing. The sample holds about 560,000 clones, roughly four fifths seen once. Sequencing was carried out using PBMCs. These receptors came from a woman aged 40 to 50 in good health. Some clones in this sample may be carry-over from other donors' samples.

This rearrangement joins TRBV29-1 to TRBJ2-3; no clear D gene. The germline V gene encodes CDR1 SQVTM and CDR2 ANQGSEA. The length of the CDR3 is 17 residues. Trimming removed 1 base at V and 6 bases at J, with 23 bases between. The CDR3 here is CSVEGGSPRLNPDTQYF. The CDR3 nucleotides are TGCAGCGTTGAAGGAGGAAGTCCCCGTTTAAACCCGGATACGCAGTATTTT.

This clone has at least ten counts. The J gene is TRBJ2-7, the V gene TRBV15; 8 bases match TRBD1. The CDR3 spans 17 residues. Germline V lookup: CDR1 LNHNV, CDR2 YYDKDF (reference sequence). The junction had 12 bases not matched to a gene; V was cut back by 3 bases and J by 2 bases. The CDR3 coding sequence is TGTGCCACCAGCAGGCCCCCAAGACAGGGGATTCCCTACGAGCAGTACTTC. The encoded protein is CATSRPPRQGIPYEQYF.

This clone was observed a handful of times. The chain links TRBV15 to TRBJ1-5; D ambiguous. The V gene lost 4 bases and the J gene lost 7 bases, with 17 bases spanning the gap. The V gene's germline CDR1 is LNHNV and CDR2 YYDKDF (reference sequence). The CDR3 runs to 15 residues. CDR3 amino acids: CATSNSLGREQPQHF. Here the CDR3 DNA reads TGTGCCACCAGCAACAGCTTAGGTCGAGAACAGCCCCAGCATTTT.

As regards this clone: This sample includes further DNA sequences coding for the same CDR3. The V call is TRBV6-5, the J call TRBJ2-4, with 8 positions matching TRBD2. The CDR3 spans 16 residues. The V segment lost 0 bases and the J segment 1 base; nucleotides outside the gene matches: 2. CDR1 and CDR2 (germline): MNHEY, SVGAGI. The CDR3 loop is CASSYSAGAAKNIQYF. DNA of the CDR3: TGTGCCAGCAGTTACTCAGCGGGGGCGGCCAAAAACATTCAGTACTTC.

The chain carries TRBV6-5 and TRBJ1-2, with TRBD1 matching over 11 bases. Trimming took 6 bases from V and 4 from J; bases not matched to a gene: 4. The CDR3 covers 14 residues. Germline CDR1 reads MNHEY; CDR2 reads SVGAGI. DNA for the CDR3: TGTGCCAGCAGGTGGGACAGGGGGTCCTATGGCTACACCTTC. Amino acid sequence: CASRWDRGSYGYTF.

This clone was seen a handful of times. The V and J genes are TRBV19 and TRBJ1-5, with D tentatively TRBD1 (6 bases). The germline CDR1 and CDR2 sequences are LNHDA and SQIVND (reference sequence). The V end was cut by 5 bases, the J end by 2 bases, with 13 bases between. This CDR3 has 15 amino acids. The CDR3 protein is CASSGQIAGNQPQHF. The CDR3 DNA follows: TGTGCCAGTAGTGGACAGATAGCCGGCAATCAGCCCCAGCATTTT. Full variable domain (missing parts from reference TRBV19 and TRBJ1-5): DGGITQSPKYLFRKEGQNVTLSCEQNLNHDAMYWYRQDPGQGLRLIYYSQIVNDFQKGDIAEGYSVSREKKESFPLTVTSAQKNPTAFYLCASSGQIAGNQPQHFGDGTRLSIL.

Only one count was recorded for this clone. The CDR3, as DNA: TGTGCCAGCAGTGAAGCCGGGACAACTCGAATGAACACTGAAGCTTTCTTT. As protein: CASSEAGTTRMNTEAFF. The chain employs TRBV6-1 and TRBJ1-1; possibly TRBD1 for D (6 bases). V was pared by 0 bases and J by 0 bases, with 14 bases between. This CDR3 is 17 amino acids long. Germline V lookup: CDR1 MNHNS, CDR2 SASEGT.

As regards this clone: The same CDR3 is also encoded by other DNA sequences in this sample. The chain employs TRBV7-2 and TRBJ2-7; weak D call: TRBD1 (5 bases). V dropped 5 bases and J dropped 0 bases, with 11 bases sitting between them. CDR1 is SGHTA, CDR2 FQGNSA, per germline. The CDR3 is 14 amino acids. The CDR3 bases are TGTGCCAGCAGCGAACAGGTTTCCTCCTACGAGCAGTACTTC. It translates to CASSEQVSSYEQYF.

In regard to this clone: A far larger clone is just one base off, so this is likely a read error. This CDR3 is also generated by other DNA sequences in the sample. The gene calls are TRBV30 and TRBJ2-7; the D gene is possibly TRBD2 (5 bases). Germline V gives CDR1 GTSNPN, CDR2 SVGIG (reference sequence). V shed 5 bases and J shed 7 bases, with 18 bases lying between them. The CDR3 has 13 amino acids. CDR3 sequence: CAWEGPFKGEQYF. CDR3 sequence (DNA): TGTGCCTGGGAGGGTCCCTTTAAGGGTGAGCAGTACTTC. The full variable domain, in which reference TRBV30 and TRBJ2-7 provide the parts outside the CDR3, is SQTIHQWPATLVQPVGSPLSLECTVEGTSNPNLYWYRQAAGRGLQLLFYSVGIGQISSEVPQNLSASRPQDRQFILSSKKLLLSDSGFYLCAWEGPFKGEQYFGPGTRLTVT.

The chain carries TRBV7-2 and TRBJ2-2; D uncertain. The CDR3 contains 13 residues. The V and J ends lost 4 bases and 6 bases respectively, with 9 bases between them. Germline assignment: CDR1 SGHTA and CDR2 FQGNSA. The CDR3 sequence is CASSSAVAGELFF. Here the CDR3 DNA reads TGTGCCAGCAGCTCAGCCGTCGCCGGGGAGCTGTTTTTT.

The CDR3 DNA reads TGTGCCAGCACCCCCGCCGGGGCCAACGTCCTGACTTTC. Encoded protein: CASTPAGANVLTF. The gene calls are TRBV6-1 and TRBJ2-6; D ambiguous. This CDR3 is built from 13 residues. Germline loops: CDR1 MNHNS, CDR2 SASEGT. V lost 7 bases, J lost 4 bases, and 8 bases lay in between.

The chain joins TRBV7-2 to TRBJ2-1, with TRBD2 matching 11 bases. With V trimmed by 4 bases and J by 10 bases, 3 bases remained unmatched. This CDR3 region has 13 residues. Germline assignment: CDR1 SGHTA and CDR2 FQGNSA. In nucleotides, the CDR3 is TGTGCCAGCAGCTCCGGGACTAGCGGCGAGCAGTTCTTC. Translating gives CASSSGTSGEQFF.

The chain recombines TRBV13 with TRBJ2-3, with D tentatively TRBD1 or TRBD2 (5 bases each). Between the trimmed V and J ends, which lost 3 bases and 1 base, there was a span of 11 bases. CDR3 length: 15 residues. Germline CDR1 and CDR2: PRHDT and FYEKMQ (reference sequence). The CDR3: CASSLSGRRTDTQYF. In DNA, the CDR3 is TGTGCCAGCAGCTTGTCGGGGCGCCGCACAGATACGCAGTATTTT.

In this sample, this clone turned up a few times. This chain joins TRBV2 and TRBJ1-2; a weak D match, TRBD1 (6 bases). V dropped 1 base and J dropped 2 bases, with 11 bases sitting between them. Germline V lookup: CDR1 SNHLY, CDR2 FYNNEI. There are 15 residues in the CDR3. The CDR3: CASSEGRTANYGYTF. CDR3 DNA: TGTGCCAGCAGTGAAGGAAGGACAGCGAACTATGGCTACACCTTC. The full variable domain, completed using reference TRBV2 and TRBJ1-2, is EPEVTQTPSHQVTQMGQEVILRCVPISNHLYFYWYRQILGQKVEFLVSFYNNEISEKSEIFDDQFSVERPDGSNFTLKIRSTKLEDSAMYFCASSEGRTANYGYTFGSGTRLTVV.

V usage is TRBV7-6 and J usage is TRBJ2-1, with TRBD1 as a possible D gene (5 bases). This CDR3 is 13 amino acids long. Germline CDR1 is SGHVS and CDR2 is FNYEAQ. V lost 5 bases and J lost 3, with 8 bases in between. The CDR3 reads CASSPGIYNEQFF. In DNA, the CDR3 is TGTGCCAGCAGCCCAGGGATCTACAATGAGCAGTTCTTC.

This clone was detected only a few times. The chain employs TRBV4-3 and TRBJ2-3; D unresolved. The CDR3 loop spans 15 amino acids. Germline CDR1 and CDR2: LGHNA and YSLEER. Trimming shortened V by 0 bases and J by 0 bases, and 7 bases separated the two germline ends. Here the CDR3 DNA reads TGCGCCAGCAGCCAAGATCCAGCCAGCACAGATACGCAGTATTTT. Translation gives CASSQDPASTDTQYF.

This chain links TRBV20-1 with TRBJ2-3; D remains ambiguous. Trimming stripped 6 bases from V and 7 bases from J, with 11 bases between. CDR3 length: 11 residues. Germline lookup yields CDR1 DFQATT and CDR2 SNEGSKA (reference sequence). CDR3 in amino acids: CSAASSNTQYF. DNA for the CDR3: TGCAGTGCCGCGAGTTCCAATACGCAGTATTTT.

Details on this clone: The sample holds other DNA sequences that translate to the same CDR3. The DNA for the CDR3 is TGTGCCAGCAGCCCCGGGTACGAGCAGTACTTC. It translates to CASSPGYEQYF. The V call is TRBV7-2, the J call TRBJ2-7, with D hard to call. V was pared by 5 bases and J by 4 bases, with 6 bases between. Germline V gene lookup returns CDR1 SGHTA and CDR2 FQGNSA. The CDR3 spans 11 residues.

V gene TRBV28 combines with J gene TRBJ2-7; D unclear. The CDR3 has 15 amino acids. The V gene's germline CDR1 is MDHEN and CDR2 SYDVKM. V dropped 6 bases and J dropped 4 bases, with 19 bases sitting between them. The CDR3 DNA follows: TGTGCCAGCAGAACTAACCTGGGCCTTCAGTACGAGCAGTACTTC. Residues: CASRTNLGLQYEQYF. Full variable domain (remainder filled in from reference TRBV28 and TRBJ2-7): DVKVTQSSRYLVKRTGEKVFLECVQDMDHENMFWYRQDPGLGLRLIYFSYDVKMKEKGDIPEGYSVSREKKERFSLILESASTNQTSMYLCASRTNLGLQYEQYFGPGTRLTVT.

This rearrangement joins TRBV27 to TRBJ1-1; D gene unclear. The CDR3 runs 13 residues. Germline V gene sequence: CDR1 MNHEY, CDR2 SMNVEV (reference sequence). The V end was cut by 0 bases, the J end by 4 bases, with 6 bases between. DNA for the CDR3: TGTGCCAGCAGTTTATCCAGTTTCACTGAAGCTTTCTTT. Protein: CASSLSSFTEAFF.